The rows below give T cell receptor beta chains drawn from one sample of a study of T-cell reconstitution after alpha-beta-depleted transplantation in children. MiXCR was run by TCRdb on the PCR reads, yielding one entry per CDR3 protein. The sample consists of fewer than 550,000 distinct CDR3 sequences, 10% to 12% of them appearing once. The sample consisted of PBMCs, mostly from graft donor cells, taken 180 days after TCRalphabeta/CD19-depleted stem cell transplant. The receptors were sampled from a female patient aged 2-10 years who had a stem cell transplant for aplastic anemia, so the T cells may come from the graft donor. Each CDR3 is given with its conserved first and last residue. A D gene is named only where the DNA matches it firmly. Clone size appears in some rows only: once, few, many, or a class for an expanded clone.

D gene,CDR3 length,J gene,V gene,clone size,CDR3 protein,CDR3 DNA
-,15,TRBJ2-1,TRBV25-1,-,CASSEVAASYNEQFF,TGTGCCAGCAGTGAGGTGGCGGCCTCCTACAATGAGCAGTTCTTC
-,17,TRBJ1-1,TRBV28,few,CASSLRAGRGRNTEAFF,TGTGCCAGCAGTTTACGGGCAGGGAGAGGGAGGAACACTGAAGCTTTCTTT
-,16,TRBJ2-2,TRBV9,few,CASSKLGTANTGELFF,TGTGCCAGCAGCAAACTGGGCACGGCGAACACCGGGGAGCTGTTTTTT
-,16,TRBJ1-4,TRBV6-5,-,CASSYSVGGANEKLFF,TGTGCCAGCAGTTACTCGGTGGGGGGTGCTAATGAAAAACTGTTTTTT
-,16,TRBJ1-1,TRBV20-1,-,CSARSGAQHLNTEAFF,TGCAGTGCTAGGTCAGGAGCCCAACACCTGAACACTGAAGCTTTCTTT
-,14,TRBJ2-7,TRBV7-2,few,CASSSRTGVYEQYF,TGTGCCAGCAGCTCGCGGACGGGAGTCTACGAGCAGTACTTC
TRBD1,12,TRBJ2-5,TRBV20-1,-,CSASFGTGTQYF,TGCAGTGCTAGTTTCGGGACAGGGACCCAGTACTTC
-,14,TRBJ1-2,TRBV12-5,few,CASGFGSANYGYTF,TGTGCTAGTGGTTTTGGGTCAGCTAACTATGGCTACACCTTC
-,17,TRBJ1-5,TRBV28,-,CASSRGWSGGSNQPQHF,TGTGCCAGCAGTAGGGGGTGGTCTGGGGGTAGCAATCAGCCCCAGCATTTT
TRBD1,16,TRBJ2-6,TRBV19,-,CASRGTGISGANVLTF,TGTGCCAGTAGAGGGACAGGGATCTCTGGGGCCAACGTCCTGACTTTC
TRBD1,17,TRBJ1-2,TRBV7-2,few,CASSRSQGAPVDYGYTF,TGTGCCTCAAGTCGGTCCCAGGGGGCTCCTGTAGACTATGGCTACACCTTC
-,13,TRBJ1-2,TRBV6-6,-,CASSPRGPGGYTF,TGTGCCAGCAGCCCCAGGGGCCCGGGAGGCTACACCTTC
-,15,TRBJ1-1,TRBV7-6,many,CASSQAGQGGTEAFF,TGTGCCAGCAGCCAAGCGGGGCAAGGGGGGACTGAAGCTTTCTTT
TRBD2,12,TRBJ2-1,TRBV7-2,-,CASSGTGGEQFF,TGTGCCAGCAGCGGCACGGGGGGTGAGCAGTTCTTC
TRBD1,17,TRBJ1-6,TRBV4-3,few,CASSQDWVRDSNSPLHF,TGCGCCAGCAGCCAAGATTGGGTTCGGGACAGCAATTCACCCCTCCACTTT
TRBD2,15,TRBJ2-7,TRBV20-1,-,CSARASGTRGYEQYF,TGCAGTGCTAGAGCGTCCGGGACTAGGGGCTACGAGCAGTACTTC
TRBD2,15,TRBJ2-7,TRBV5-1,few,CASSLGAGVRYEQYF,TGCGCCAGCAGCTTAGGAGCGGGAGTGCGCTACGAGCAGTACTTC
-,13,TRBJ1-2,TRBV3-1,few,CASSQAGRGGYTF,TGTGCCAGCAGCCAAGCGGGTCGGGGTGGCTACACCTTC
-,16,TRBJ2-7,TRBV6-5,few,CASSYSIGGQAYEQYF,TGTGCCAGCAGTTACTCGATCGGGGGGCAGGCCTACGAGCAGTACTTC
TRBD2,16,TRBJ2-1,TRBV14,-,CASSQFFGLADNEQFF,TGTGCCAGCAGCCAATTCTTCGGACTAGCGGACAATGAGCAGTTCTTC
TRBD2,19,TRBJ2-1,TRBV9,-,CASSVARTSGTVPYNEQFF,TGTGCCAGCAGCGTAGCTCGTACTAGCGGGACCGTGCCCTACAATGAGCAGTTCTTC
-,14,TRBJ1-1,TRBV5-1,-,CASSLRVSDTEAFF,TGCGCCAGCAGCTTGAGGGTATCGGACACTGAAGCTTTCTTT
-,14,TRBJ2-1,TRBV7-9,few,CASSPATEGNEQFF,TGTGCCAGCAGCCCCGCGACCGAGGGCAATGAGCAGTTCTTC
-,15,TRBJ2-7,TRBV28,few,CASRVSGGGAYEQYF,TGTGCCAGCAGGGTCAGCGGAGGGGGGGCCTACGAGCAGTACTTC
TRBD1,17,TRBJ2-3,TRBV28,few,CASTTNGQVIGTDTQYF,TGTGCCAGCACCACAAACGGACAGGTCATTGGCACAGATACGCAGTATTTT
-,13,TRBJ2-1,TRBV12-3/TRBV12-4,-,CASSHGPNHEQFF,TGTGCCAGCAGTCACGGGCCGAACCATGAGCAGTTCTTC
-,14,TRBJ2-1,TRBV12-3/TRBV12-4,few,CASTVRTAYNEQFF,TGTGCCAGCACCGTCAGGACCGCCTACAATGAGCAGTTCTTC
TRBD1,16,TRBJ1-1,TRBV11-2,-,CASSLELNRGRAESFF,TGTGCCAGCAGCTTAGAATTAAACAGGGGACGGGCGGAGTCTTTCTTT
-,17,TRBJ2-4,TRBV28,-,CASSSYSGPLAKNIQYF,TGTGCCAGCAGTTCATATTCAGGCCCCCTAGCCAAAAACATTCAGTACTTC
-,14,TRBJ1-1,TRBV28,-,CASATGRRNTEAFF,TGTGCCAGCGCGACGGGACGGAGGAACACTGAAGCTTTCTTT